The 25 T cell receptor beta chains below come from one sample, sequenced in a study of CD8 T cells in Susac syndrome. Random hexamers were used to reverse transcribe an amount of 0.5 to 1 ug RNA. TCRdb reprocessed the immunoSEQ multiplex PCR reads with MiXCR, giving one entry per CDR3 protein. The sample has hundreds of thousands of distinct CDR3 sequences; roughly 85% are singletons. The sequencing input was CD8+ T cells from PBMCs. Every receptor here comes from a human donor with multiple sclerosis.

CDR3 sequence reads: CSVDGLAGVIETQYF. CDR3 bases: TGCAGCGTCGATGGACTAGCGGGAGTCATAGAGACCCAGTACTTC. The chain couples TRBV29-1 to TRBJ2-5, with 13 bases matching TRBD2. The junction had 8 bases not matched to a gene; V was cut back by 6 bases and J by 4 bases. CDR1 SQVTM and CDR2 ANQGSEA come from the germline V gene. This CDR3 spans 15 amino acids.

The CDR3 coding sequence is TGTGCCAGCAGGCCAGGGGTAGGGACCGGGGAGCTGTTTTTT. Translating gives CASRPGVGTGELFF. The chain joins TRBV7-9 to TRBJ2-2; weak D call: TRBD1 (6 bases). V dropped 6 bases and J dropped 5 bases, with 13 bases sitting between them. CDR1 SEHNR and CDR2 FQNEAQ come from the germline V gene (reference sequence). This CDR3 contains 14 residues. The full variable domain, with the rest looked up from reference TRBV7-9 and TRBJ2-2, is DTGVSQNPRHKITKRGQNVTFRCDPISEHNRLYWYRQTLGQGPEFLTYFQNEAQLEKSRLLSDRFSAERPKGSFSTLEIQRTEQGDSAMYLCASRPGVGTGELFFGEGSRLTVL.

The rearrangement uses TRBV19 and TRBJ2-5; D is perhaps TRBD2 (5 bases). The CDR3 consists of 15 residues. V lost 7 bases and J lost 3, with 18 bases in between. Germline lookup yields CDR1 LNHDA and CDR2 SQIVND (reference sequence). The CDR3 nucleotides read TGTGCCAGTACTTCCGGGGTTGGCCTTGAAGAGACCCAGTACTTC. Its protein is CASTSGVGLEETQYF.

J is TRBJ1-1 and V is TRBV28, with a possible D match to TRBD1 (5 bases). Germline loops: CDR1 MDHEN, CDR2 SYDVKM. Deletions cut 3 bases from V and 7 bases from J, with 12 bases between. CDR3 length: 13 residues. The CDR3 DNA reads as TGTGCCAGCAGTTTTCGAAGGGGCATTGAAGCTTTCTTT. Translating gives CASSFRRGIEAFF.

This sequence joins TRBV4-1 and TRBJ1-3, with D perhaps TRBD1 (6 bases). Germline V gene sequence: CDR1 MGHRA, CDR2 YSYEKL. Trimming removed 4 bases from V and 0 bases from J, with 19 bases in between. The CDR3 sequence is 18 residues long. CDR3 loop: CASSLNRATGISGNTIYF. CDR3 DNA sequence: TGCGCCAGCAGCCTTAATCGTGCGACAGGCATCTCTGGAAACACCATATATTTT.

This clonotype was recorded once. The V and J genes are TRBV14 and TRBJ2-2; D is undetermined. This CDR3 spans 14 amino acids. Germline CDR1 SGHDN, CDR2 FVKESK. V lost 4 bases and J 2 bases, leaving 8 bases between the germline ends. The CDR3 coding sequence is TGTGCCAGCAGCCCGTGGTTCAACACCGGGGAGCTGTTTTTT. Amino acid sequence: CASSPWFNTGELFF.

The V call is TRBV30, the J call TRBJ2-7, with D tentatively TRBD1 (5 bases). The CDR3 runs to 13 residues. V was cut by 2 bases and J by 6 bases, with 14 bases left in between. The germline gives CDR1 GTSNPN, CDR2 SVGIG (reference sequence). The CDR3 DNA is TGTGCCTGGAGTTTGCTAAGGGGTTCCGAGCAGTACTTC. Translating gives CAWSLLRGSEQYF.

The chain employs TRBV5-1 and TRBJ2-1; 8 positions agree with TRBD1. This CDR3 comprises 15 residues. Trimming removed 3 bases from V and 8 bases from J; junction bases left unmatched: 10. Germline V gene data show CDR1 as SGHRS and CDR2 as YFSETQ. CDR3 region: CASSYFEDREDEQFF. The DNA of the CDR3 is TGCGCCAGCAGCTACTTCGAGGACAGGGAAGATGAGCAGTTCTTC.

This rearrangement joins TRBV19 to TRBJ2-7, with a weak D call TRBD2 (5 bases). From germline, CDR1 is LNHDA and CDR2 SQIVND (reference sequence). The CDR3 sequence is 12 residues long. V was clipped by 1 base and J by 5 bases, with 6 bases between them. The CDR3: CASSIAGNEQYF. CDR3 nucleotide sequence: TGTGCCAGTAGTATAGCGGGGAACGAGCAGTACTTC.

The chain employs TRBV5-3 and TRBJ2-7; perhaps TRBD1 as D (6 bases). TRBV5-3 is placed among ORFs of uncertain function. Between the trimmed V and J ends, which lost 2 bases and 1 base, there was a span of 16 bases. The CDR3 loop spans 16 amino acids. The DNA for the CDR3 is TGTGCCAGAAGCTTTTTGGACAGATTACTTTCCTACGAGCAGTACTTC. Translation gives CARSFLDRLLSYEQYF.

The V gene is TRBV20-1, the J gene TRBJ2-7, with 12 bases lining up with TRBD2. Germline-derived CDR1 and CDR2 are DFQATT and SNEGSKA (reference sequence). V shed 2 bases, J shed 3 bases, and the junction held 8 bases outside the gene matches. The CDR3 totals 16 residues. CDR3 region: CSARPRTSGVIYEQYF. The DNA for the CDR3 is TGCAGTGCTAGACCCCGGACTAGCGGGGTCATCTACGAGCAGTACTTC.

This sequence joins TRBV12-3 or TRBV12-4 and TRBJ1-5; D not resolved. Trimming took off 6 bases at V and 7 bases at J, with 13 bases between the two ends. The CDR3 contains 13 residues. CDR3 in DNA: TGTGCCAGCAGCTGGACGGTAAAGCAGCCCCAGCATTTT. Translating gives CASSWTVKQPQHF.

This chain joins TRBV6-1 and TRBJ2-1; D perhaps matches TRBD2 (5 bases). The CDR3 is 16 amino acids. Germline V CDR1 and CDR2: MNHNS, SASEGT. Trimming left V 1 base short and J 1 base short, with 11 bases between. In nucleotides, the CDR3 is TGTGCCAGCAGTGAAGATGGCGGGTGGTCCTACAATGAGCAGTTCTTC. It codes for CASSEDGGWSYNEQFF.

This sequence joins TRBV4-2 and TRBJ2-7; 9 bases are a match to TRBD1. The CDR3 has 16 amino acids. The germline V gene encodes CDR1 LGHNA and CDR2 YNFKEQ. V shed 1 base and J 5 bases; nucleotides not matched to a gene: 9. The CDR3 DNA reads as TGTGCCAGCAGCCAAGCTCCGGGAACAGGGGGCAACGAGCAGTACTTC. Translation gives CASSQAPGTGGNEQYF.

The V and J genes are TRBV9 and TRBJ1-1; D not resolved. The CDR3 has 13 amino acids. Germline values: CDR1 SGDLS, CDR2 YYNGEE. Deletions cut 2 bases from V and 1 base from J, with 6 bases between. The CDR3 here is CASSVWENTEAFF. The CDR3 region has the DNA TGTGCCAGCAGCGTGTGGGAGAACACTGAAGCTTTCTTT.

This chain connects TRBV12-3 or TRBV12-4 to TRBJ2-3; D is uncertain. The CDR3 consists of 16 residues. Deletions cut 3 bases from V and 1 base from J, with 14 bases between. CDR3 sequence: CASSFLGREGTDTQYF. The CDR3 coding sequence is TGTGCCAGCAGTTTTTTGGGTAGGGAAGGCACAGATACGCAGTATTTT.

This clonotype has only one observation. This chain connects TRBV20-1 to TRBJ2-2; 7 nucleotides agree with TRBD1. Germline V gives CDR1 DFQATT, CDR2 SNEGSKA (reference sequence). This CDR3 is 15 amino acids long. J was trimmed by 4 bases and V by 0 bases; bases with no gene match: 5. The CDR3 protein is CSARDVQGFTGELFF. The CDR3 DNA follows: TGCAGTGCTAGAGACGTACAGGGGTTCACCGGGGAGCTGTTTTTT.

The chain uses TRBV7-9 and TRBJ2-3, with TRBD2 matching over 11 bases. Losses at the gene ends were 1 base for V and 2 bases for J; bases not matched to a gene: 8. In germline, CDR1 is SEHNR, CDR2 FQNEAQ (reference sequence). The CDR3 is made up of 18 amino acids. The CDR3 DNA is TGTGCCAGCAGCTTAGAGTCCCGACTAGCGGGGATCACAGATACGCAGTATTTT. Protein product: CASSLESRLAGITDTQYF.

The CDR3 region is CASERLAGVREQYF. The CDR3 bases are TGTGCCAGCGAGAGACTAGCGGGAGTACGAGAGCAGTACTTC. The V call is TRBV7-9, the J call TRBJ2-7, with TRBD2 identical over 12 bases. J lost 7 bases, V lost 8 bases, and 9 bases had no gene match. CDR1 SEHNR and CDR2 FQNEAQ come from the germline V gene (reference sequence). CDR3 length: 14 amino acids.

The gene calls are TRBV30 and TRBJ2-1; D is possibly TRBD2 (7 bases). V was trimmed by 0 bases and J by 7 bases, leaving 13 bases between them. Germline V gene data show CDR1 as GTSNPN and CDR2 as SVGIG (reference sequence). This CDR3 spans 14 amino acids. The CDR3 DNA sequence: TGTGCCTGGAGTGTAAGGGGGGGGATAAATGAGCAGTTCTTC. This codes for CAWSVRGGINEQFF.

The rearrangement joins TRBV24-1 to TRBJ2-1, with D possibly called TRBD1 or TRBD2 (6 bases each). The CDR3 has 20 residues. Germline CDR1 KGHDR, CDR2 SFDVKD. V lost 10 bases and J 0 bases, leaving 30 bases between the germline ends. The CDR3 nucleotides are TGTGCCACTCGGGGACACCAAATGGGGGGAGCCTGGGCCTCCTACAATGAGCAGTTCTTC. Amino acids: CATRGHQMGGAWASYNEQFF.

The CDR3 spells CASSFGRREETQYF. CDR3 DNA sequence: TGTGCCAGCAGCTTCGGCAGGAGGGAAGAGACCCAGTACTTC. The chain is built from TRBV11-2 and TRBJ2-5; D might be TRBD2 (6 bases). The germline CDR1 and CDR2 sequences are SGHAT and FQNNGV. Trimming took off 3 bases at V and 3 bases at J, with 11 bases between the two ends. CDR3 length: 14 amino acids.

The chain carries TRBV4-3 and TRBJ2-7; D is unclear. CDR3 length: 16 residues. Germline CDR1 is LGHNA and CDR2 is YSLEER. V lost 1 base and J 0 bases, leaving 13 bases between the germline ends. The CDR3 is CASSQGLSVYSYEQYF. For the CDR3, the DNA is TGCGCCAGCAGCCAAGGTCTGAGCGTATACTCCTACGAGCAGTACTTC.

The gene calls are TRBV2 and TRBJ1-4, with 8 bases that match TRBD1. This CDR3 has 17 amino acids. CDR1 and CDR2 (germline): SNHLY, FYNNEI. Trimming cost V 2 bases and J 5 bases; bases outside gene matches: 10. The CDR3 loop reads CASSELGGTGGNEKLFF. CDR3 DNA sequence: TGTGCCAGCAGTGAATTGGGAGGGACAGGTGGAAATGAAAAACTGTTTTTT.

The gene calls are TRBV4-3 and TRBJ2-7; no firm D call. V shed 1 base and J shed 3 bases, with 13 bases lying between them. Per germline, CDR1 LGHNA and CDR2 YSLEER. This CDR3 comprises 15 residues. CDR3 sequence reads: CASSQVLGSFYEQYF. CDR3 DNA sequence: TGCGCCAGCAGCCAAGTCCTGGGGTCGTTCTACGAGCAGTACTTC.